What follows are 18 T cell receptor beta chains derived from one specimen sequenced in a study of blood T cell repertoires in COVID-19. The table came from immunoSEQ multiplex PCR; TCRdb's copy has only in-frame clones and leaves some out. This sample has 150,000 to 200,000 clones, with 80% to 90% found just once. The sequenced sample was peripheral blood. The receptors come from a woman aged 70-85 years with COVID-19, enrolled during active disease.

The gene calls are TRBV9 and TRBJ1-1; 7 nucleotides match TRBD1. J was trimmed by 2 bases and V by 0 bases; bases with no gene match: 4. Germline CDR1 SGDLS, CDR2 YYNGEE. The CDR3 runs 15 residues. CDR3 region: CASSVEAGGNTEAFF. CDR3 nucleotides: TGTGCCAGCAGCGTAGAGGCAGGGGGTAACACTGAAGCTTTCTTT.

The chain carries TRBV6-5 and TRBJ1-6; D is unresolved. The CDR3 contains 12 residues. Trimming removed 2 bases from V and 7 bases from J, with 3 bases in between. The germline V gene has CDR1 MNHEY and CDR2 SVGAGI. The CDR3 spells CASSYINSPLHF. The CDR3 region has the DNA TGTGCCAGCAGTTACATAAATTCACCCCTCCACTTT.

The chain uses TRBV28 and TRBJ1-4; D is possibly TRBD1 (5 bases). Trimming took 5 bases from V and 3 from J, leaving 22 bases between them. Germline V gene sequence: CDR1 MDHEN, CDR2 SYDVKM. The CDR3 is made up of 18 amino acids. The CDR3 region is CASSEVLPGLISNEKLFF. The CDR3 DNA is TGTGCCAGCAGTGAGGTACTACCGGGACTGATCTCTAATGAAAAACTGTTTTTT.

This clone was seen just once. V and J are TRBV9 and TRBJ1-2; TRBD1 is a possible D gene (6 bases). This CDR3 spans 14 amino acids. The V end was cut by 2 bases, the J end by 8 bases, with 16 bases between. The germline CDR1 and CDR2 sequences are SGDLS and YYNGEE. CDR3 nucleotides: TGTGCCAGCAGCGTCGGACAGCCCGCCCTGGGCTACACCTTC. Residues: CASSVGQPALGYTF.

V is TRBV14 and J is TRBJ2-7; maybe TRBD2 (5 bases). Germline V CDR1 and CDR2: SGHDN, FVKESK. With 5 bases removed from V and 4 bases from J, the gap between germline ends came to 12 bases. The CDR3 is made up of 13 amino acids. The CDR3 sequence: CASSEGSNYEQYF. DNA for the CDR3: TGTGCCAGCAGCGAAGGGAGTAATTACGAGCAGTACTTC.

The chain uses TRBV7-2 and TRBJ2-1, with TRBD2 matching over 9 bases. The CDR3 contains 15 residues. Trimming removed 1 base from V and 9 bases from J; junction bases left unmatched: 7. From germline, CDR1 is SGHTA and CDR2 FQGNSA. The CDR3 DNA reads TGTGCCAGCAGCTTAGATAGGCTAGCGGGAAGTGAGCAGTTCTTC. Protein product: CASSLDRLAGSEQFF.

The V and J genes are TRBV3-1 (or the pseudogene TRBV3-2) and TRBJ2-3; 15 positions agree with TRBD2. Trimming cost V 5 bases and J 4 bases; bases outside gene matches: 7. Per the germline V gene, CDR1 is LGHDT and CDR2 is YNNKEL (reference sequence). This CDR3 region has 17 residues. The CDR3 nucleotides read TGTGCCAGCAGCTCCCGGACTAGCGGGGGGGGTTCAGATACGCAGTATTTT. Amino acid sequence: CASSSRTSGGGSDTQYF.

Concerning this clone itself: Compared with germline, one end of the junction differs, possibly owing to a read error. The same CDR3 is also encoded by other DNA sequences in this sample. This rearrangement joins TRBV30 to TRBJ1-5; no definite D call. Germline CDR1 reads GTSNPN; CDR2 reads SVGIG (reference sequence). This CDR3 spans 13 amino acids. The CDR3 loop is CAWSRGLREAQHF. The CDR3 region has the DNA TGTGCCTGGAGTCGTGGGTTAAGGGAGGCCCAGCATTTC.

There are a few counts of this clone. The rearrangement links TRBV27 to TRBJ1-4, with a weak D call TRBD1 (5 bases). The CDR3 covers 16 residues. The ends were cut back, 7 bases at V and 4 bases at J, with 19 bases in the middle. From germline, CDR1 is MNHEY and CDR2 SMNVEV (reference sequence). The CDR3: CASTPSMTAYNEKLFF. The CDR3 region has the DNA TGTGCCAGCACCCCTTCAATGACAGCTTATAATGAAAAACTGTTTTTT.

The chain uses TRBV2 and TRBJ2-2; D call uncertain. Trimming pared 2 bases from V and 1 base from J, leaving 11 bases between. CDR1 and CDR2 from the germline V gene are SNHLY and FYNNEI. The CDR3 totals 16 residues. The CDR3 reads CASSESLDMNTGELFF. The CDR3 DNA is TGTGCCAGCAGTGAAAGCCTTGATATGAACACCGGGGAGCTGTTTTTT.

Remarks on this clone: Because the CDR3's place on the DNA is in doubt, the DNA is left out and the CDR3 is given as listed by TCRdb. The chain links TRBV6-5 to TRBJ2-7; the table gives TRBD2 as D, unverified against the DNA. The CDR3 adds up to 13 amino acids, both ends counted. Germline V gives CDR1 MNHEY, CDR2 SVGAGI. This CDR3 is CAGSTSGFNEQYF.

The chain links TRBV15 to TRBJ2-2; TRBD1 might be the D (6 bases). CDR1 and CDR2 from the germline V gene are LNHNV and YYDKDF (reference sequence). V gave up 6 bases and J gave up 10 bases, with 27 bases separating them. This CDR3 is built from 17 residues. The CDR3, as DNA: TGTGCCACCAGGGATGAGGTACGGCCAGGGGCGAATAAGGAGCTGTTTTTT. It encodes CATRDEVRPGANKELFF.

This chain joins TRBV24-1 and TRBJ2-3; TRBD2 aligns across 9 bases. J was trimmed by 1 base and V by 3 bases; bases with no gene match: 10. The CDR3 covers 18 residues. Germline CDR1 reads KGHDR; CDR2 reads SFDVKD. The CDR3 nucleotides read TGTGCCACCAGTGATCCTGACGTCGCGGGAGGGCGCACAGATACGCAGTATTTT. Translated: CATSDPDVAGGRTDTQYF.

The rearrangement links TRBV4-2 to TRBJ1-6; D possibly corresponds to TRBD1 (6 bases). The CDR3 runs 15 residues. Germline V gives CDR1 LGHNA, CDR2 YNFKEQ. The V gene lost 0 bases and the J gene lost 5 bases, with 8 bases spanning the gap. The CDR3 spells CASSQDQGNNSPLHF. The CDR3 coding sequence is TGTGCCAGCAGCCAAGATCAGGGGAATAATTCACCCCTCCACTTT.

This sequence joins TRBV9 and TRBJ2-5; 10 positions agree with TRBD2. The junction had 9 bases not matched to a gene; V was cut back by 3 bases and J by 1 base. Germline assignment: CDR1 SGDLS and CDR2 YYNGEE. The CDR3 runs 17 residues. The CDR3 DNA is TGTGCCAGCAGCGCCATGCCGGGACTAGCGTTCCAAGAGACCCAGTACTTC. Translated, it gives CASSAMPGLAFQETQYF. The variable domain in full, with the rest retrieved from reference TRBV9 and TRBJ2-5, is DSGVTQTPKHLITATGQRVTLRCSPRSGDLSVYWYQQSLDQGLQFLIQYYNGEERAKGNILERFSAQQFPDLHSELNLSSLELGDSALYFCASSAMPGLAFQETQYFGPGTRLLVL.

The chain couples TRBV6-1 to TRBJ2-7, with 9 bases fitting TRBD2. Germline V CDR1 and CDR2: MNHNS, SASEGT. This CDR3 spans 13 amino acids. The CDR3 is CASSEAGGFEQYV. CDR3 sequence (DNA): TGTGCCAGCAGCGAAGCGGGGGGTTTCGAGCAGTACGTC.

The V and J genes are TRBV15 and TRBJ2-2; D not certain. This CDR3 has 15 residues. The V end was cut by 6 bases, the J end by 1 base, with 12 bases between. Germline V lookup: CDR1 LNHNV, CDR2 YYDKDF (reference sequence). The CDR3 sequence is CATRSIKLNTGELFF. The DNA for the CDR3 is TGTGCCACCAGGTCAATCAAACTGAACACCGGGGAGCTGTTTTTT.

The rearrangement joins TRBV24-1 to TRBJ1-5; D not resolved. The CDR3 totals 13 residues. V dropped 4 bases and J dropped 2 bases, with 5 bases sitting between them. Germline loops: CDR1 KGHDR, CDR2 SFDVKD. CDR3 sequence (DNA): TGTGCCACCAGTGAACAAGGCAATCAGCCCCAGCATTTT. It codes for CATSEQGNQPQHF.